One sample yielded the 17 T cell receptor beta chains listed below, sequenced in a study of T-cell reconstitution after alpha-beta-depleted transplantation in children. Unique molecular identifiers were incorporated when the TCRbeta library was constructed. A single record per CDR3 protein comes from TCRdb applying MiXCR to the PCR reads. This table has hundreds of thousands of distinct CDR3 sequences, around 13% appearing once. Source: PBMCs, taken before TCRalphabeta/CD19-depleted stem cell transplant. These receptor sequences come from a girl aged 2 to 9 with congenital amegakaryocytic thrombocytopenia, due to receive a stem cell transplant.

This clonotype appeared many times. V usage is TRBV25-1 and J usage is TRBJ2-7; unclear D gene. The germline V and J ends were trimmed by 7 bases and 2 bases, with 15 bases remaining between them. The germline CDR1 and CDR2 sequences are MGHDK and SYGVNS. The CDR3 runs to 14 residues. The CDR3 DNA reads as TGTGCCAGCATATCGGAACGGGCGGCCTACGAGCAGTACTTC. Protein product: CASISERAAYEQYF.

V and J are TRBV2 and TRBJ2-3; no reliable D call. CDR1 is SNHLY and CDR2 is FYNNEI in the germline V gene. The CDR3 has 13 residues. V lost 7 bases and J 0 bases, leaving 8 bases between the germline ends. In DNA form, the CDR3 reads TGTGCCAGCACGGCTCTAAGCACAGATACGCAGTATTTT. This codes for CASTALSTDTQYF.

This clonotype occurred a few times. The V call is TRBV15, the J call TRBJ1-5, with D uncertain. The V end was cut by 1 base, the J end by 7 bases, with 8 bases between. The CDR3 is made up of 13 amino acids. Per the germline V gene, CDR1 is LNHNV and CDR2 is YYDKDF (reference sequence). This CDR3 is CATSRVSGQPQHF. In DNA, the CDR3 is TGTGCCACCAGCAGAGTGTCCGGGCAGCCCCAGCATTTT. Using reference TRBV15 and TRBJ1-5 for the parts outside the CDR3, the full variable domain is DAMVIQNPRYQVTQFGKPVTLSCSQTLNHNVMYWYQQKSSQAPKLLFHYYDKDFNNEADTPDNFQSRRPNTSFCFLDIRSPGLGDTAMYLCATSRVSGQPQHFGDGTRLSIL.

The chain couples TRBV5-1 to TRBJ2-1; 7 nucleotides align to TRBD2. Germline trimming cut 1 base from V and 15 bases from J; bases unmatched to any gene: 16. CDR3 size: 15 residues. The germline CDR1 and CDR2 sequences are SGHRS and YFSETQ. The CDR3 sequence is CASSLLLAEQNEAFF. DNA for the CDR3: TGCGCCAGCAGCTTGTTGCTAGCGGAGCAAAACGAGGCGTTCTTC.

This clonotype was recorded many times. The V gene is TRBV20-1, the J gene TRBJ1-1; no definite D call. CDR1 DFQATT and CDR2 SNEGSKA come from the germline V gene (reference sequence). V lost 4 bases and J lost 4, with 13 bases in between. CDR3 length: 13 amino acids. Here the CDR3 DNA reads TGCAGTGCTACGAAGGGCGCGGGCACTGAAGCTTTCTTT. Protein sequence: CSATKGAGTEAFF.

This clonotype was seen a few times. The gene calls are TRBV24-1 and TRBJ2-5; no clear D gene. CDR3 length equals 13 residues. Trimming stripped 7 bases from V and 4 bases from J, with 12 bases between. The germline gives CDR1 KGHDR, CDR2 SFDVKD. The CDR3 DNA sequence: TGTGCCACCAGCCAATCCCCTATAGAGACCCAGTACTTC. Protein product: CATSQSPIETQYF.

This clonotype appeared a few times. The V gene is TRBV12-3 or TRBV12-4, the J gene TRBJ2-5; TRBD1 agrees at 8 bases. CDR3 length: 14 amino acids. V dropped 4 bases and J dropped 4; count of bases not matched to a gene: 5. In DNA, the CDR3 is TGTGCCAGCAGTTATGCCGGGACAGGAGAGACCCAGTACTTC. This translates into CASSYAGTGETQYF.

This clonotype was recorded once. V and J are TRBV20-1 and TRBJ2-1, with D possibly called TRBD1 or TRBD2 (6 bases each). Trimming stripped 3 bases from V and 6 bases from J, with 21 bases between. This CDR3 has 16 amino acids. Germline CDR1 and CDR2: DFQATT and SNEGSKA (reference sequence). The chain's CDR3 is CSARVVGAGPINEQFF. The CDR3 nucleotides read TGCAGTGCTAGGGTAGTGGGGGCGGGACCGATCAATGAGCAGTTCTTC.

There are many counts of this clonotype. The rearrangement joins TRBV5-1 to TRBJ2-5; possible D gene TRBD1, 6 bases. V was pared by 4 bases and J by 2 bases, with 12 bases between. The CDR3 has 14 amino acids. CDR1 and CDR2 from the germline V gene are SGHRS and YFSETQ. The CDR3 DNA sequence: TGCGCCAGCAGCACCAGGGGCCAACAAGAGACCCAGTACTTC. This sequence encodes CASSTRGQQETQYF. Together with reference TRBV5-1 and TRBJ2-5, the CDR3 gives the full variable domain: KAGVTQTPRYLIKTRGQQVTLSCSPISGHRSVSWYQQTPGQGLQFLFEYFSETQRNKGNFPGRFSGRQFSNSRSEMNVSTLELGDSALYLCASSTRGQQETQYFGPGTRLLVL.

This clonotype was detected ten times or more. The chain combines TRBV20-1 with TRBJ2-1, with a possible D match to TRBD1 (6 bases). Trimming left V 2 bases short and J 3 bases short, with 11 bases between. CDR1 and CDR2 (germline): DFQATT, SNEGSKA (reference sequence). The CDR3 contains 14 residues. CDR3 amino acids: CSARRAGVYNEQFF. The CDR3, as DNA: TGCAGTGCTAGAAGGGCAGGGGTCTACAATGAGCAGTTCTTC.

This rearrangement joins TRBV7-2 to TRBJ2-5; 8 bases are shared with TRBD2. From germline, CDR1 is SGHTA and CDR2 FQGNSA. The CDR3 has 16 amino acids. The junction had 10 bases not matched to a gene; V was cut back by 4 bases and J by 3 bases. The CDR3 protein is CASSSQGLVGEETQYF. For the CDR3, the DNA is TGTGCCAGCAGCTCACAGGGACTAGTAGGAGAAGAGACCCAGTACTTC.

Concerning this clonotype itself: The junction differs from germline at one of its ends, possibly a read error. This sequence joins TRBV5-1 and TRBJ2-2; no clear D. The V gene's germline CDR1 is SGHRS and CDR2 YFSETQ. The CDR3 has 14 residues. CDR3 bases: TGCACCAGCAGCTGGCGGACGAACACCGGGGAGCTGTTTTTT. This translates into CTSSWRTNTGELFF.

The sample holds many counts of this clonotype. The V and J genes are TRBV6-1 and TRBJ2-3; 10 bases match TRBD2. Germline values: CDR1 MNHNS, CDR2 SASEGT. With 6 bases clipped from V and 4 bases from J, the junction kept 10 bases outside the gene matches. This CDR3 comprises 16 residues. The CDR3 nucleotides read TGTGCCAGCAGCCTTCGGGGCCTAGCGGGAGCAGATACGCAGTATTTT. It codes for CASSLRGLAGADTQYF.

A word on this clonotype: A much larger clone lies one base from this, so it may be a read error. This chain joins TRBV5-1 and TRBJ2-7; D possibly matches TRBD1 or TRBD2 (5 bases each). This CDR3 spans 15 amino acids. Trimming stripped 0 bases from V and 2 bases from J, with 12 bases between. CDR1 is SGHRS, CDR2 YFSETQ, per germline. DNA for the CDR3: TGCGCCAGCAGCTTGGGTCGGGGCAACCCCTACGAGCAGTACTTC. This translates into CASSLGRGNPYEQYF.

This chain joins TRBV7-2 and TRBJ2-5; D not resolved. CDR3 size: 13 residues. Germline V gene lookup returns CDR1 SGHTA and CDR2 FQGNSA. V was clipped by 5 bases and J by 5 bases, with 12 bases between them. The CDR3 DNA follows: TGTGCCAGCAGCCCCCCGAACTCCGAGACCCAGTACTTC. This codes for CASSPPNSETQYF.

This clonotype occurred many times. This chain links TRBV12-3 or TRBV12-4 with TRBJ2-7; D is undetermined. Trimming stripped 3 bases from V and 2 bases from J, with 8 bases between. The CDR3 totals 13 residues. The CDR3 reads CASSFGYTYEQYF. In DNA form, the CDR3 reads TGTGCCAGCAGTTTTGGTTACACCTACGAGCAGTACTTC.

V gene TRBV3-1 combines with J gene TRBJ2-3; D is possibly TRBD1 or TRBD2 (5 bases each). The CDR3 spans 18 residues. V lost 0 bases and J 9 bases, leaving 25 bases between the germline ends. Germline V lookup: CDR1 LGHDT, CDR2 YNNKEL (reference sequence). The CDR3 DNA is TGTGCCAGCAGCCAAGAGATGGTTGGGGACCTCGCTTTGGGCACGCAGTATTTT. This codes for CASSQEMVGDLALGTQYF.